Shown below are 17 T cell receptor beta chains from a single sample sequenced in a study of vaccination effects on CD4 cells after COVID-19. Antigen specificity for these receptors is unknown. Sequencing in the ViraFEST assay came after antigen-specific CD4+ T cells had been expanded with viral peptide pools, which were used to stimulate PBMC. Following culture for more than 9 days, CD4+ T cells were isolated. The person had PCR-confirmed SARS-CoV-2 infection between March and December 2020. Data came from immunoSEQ multiplex PCR; TCRdb stores just in-frame clones and leaves some out. The sample holds about 33,000 clones, around two thirds seen once. The sample was CD4+ T cells from PBMCs cultured with HCoV-NL63 spike peptides, taken before COVID-19 vaccination. The origin of the receptors is a human donor who had a prior SARS-CoV-2 infection.

This chain connects TRBV9 to TRBJ1-6, with a weak D call TRBD1 (5 bases). Trimming took off 3 bases at V and 14 bases at J, with 15 bases between the two ends. CDR1 SGDLS and CDR2 YYNGEE come from the germline V gene. The CDR3 runs to 13 residues. CDR3: CASSAGAKGTLHF. CDR3 nucleotide sequence: TGTGCCAGCAGCGCCGGGGCGAAGGGAACCCTCCACTTT.

The J gene is TRBJ1-3, the V gene TRBV11-2, with D unclear. Looked up from germline, CDR1 is SGHAT and CDR2 is FQNNGV. V was pared by 4 bases and J by 1 base, with 8 bases between. CDR3 size: 14 residues. CDR3 DNA sequence: TGTGCCAGCAGCTCAACCCAATCTGGAAACACCATATATTTT. Protein product: CASSSTQSGNTIYF.

This clone was seen only a few times. The V call is TRBV7-3, the J call TRBJ2-1; 7 positions agree with TRBD2. Germline CDR1 SGHTA, CDR2 FQGTGA. The ends lost 5 bases at V and 1 base at J; junction bases unmatched: 5. The CDR3 covers 15 residues. The CDR3 region is CASSPGGGSYNEQFF. The DNA for the CDR3 is TGTGCCAGCAGCCCGGGGGGTGGGTCCTACAATGAGCAGTTCTTC.

V usage is TRBV6-2 or TRBV6-3 and J usage is TRBJ2-5, with 8 bases lining up with TRBD2. Per the germline V gene, CDR1 is MNHEY and CDR2 is SVGEGT. With 5 bases clipped from V and 5 bases from J, the junction kept 10 bases outside the gene matches. The CDR3 is made up of 15 amino acids. The CDR3 DNA reads as TGTGCCAGCAGTAAAGCGGGAGTACCCCGGGAGACCCAGTACTTC. Its protein product is CASSKAGVPRETQYF.

The chain uses TRBV5-1 and TRBJ1-2; 8 bases line up with TRBD1. V lost 4 bases, J lost 2 bases, and 7 bases stayed unmatched. Germline values: CDR1 SGHRS, CDR2 YFSETQ. The CDR3 has 15 residues. The chain's CDR3 is CASSRTRGLNYGYTF. The DNA for the CDR3 is TGCGCCAGCAGCCGGACCAGGGGGCTCAACTATGGCTACACCTTC.

In its sample, this clone was seen a few times. The chain has TRBV28 and TRBJ2-7; the match to TRBD1 covers 9 bases. CDR3 size: 17 residues. Trimming took 4 bases from V and 1 from J; bases not matched to a gene: 11. Germline loops: CDR1 MDHEN, CDR2 SYDVKM. CDR3 sequence reads: CASSYPLPGQGSYEQYF. The CDR3 region has the DNA TGTGCCAGCAGTTACCCACTTCCAGGACAGGGGTCCTACGAGCAGTACTTC.

V is TRBV6-5 and J is TRBJ1-1, with D unclear. Trimming left V 6 bases short and J 11 bases short, with 19 bases between. The CDR3 sequence is 13 residues long. Germline V CDR1 and CDR2: MNHEY, SVGAGI. The CDR3 DNA reads as TGTGCCAGCAGATTTGGTCTTTCTTATATGGCTTTCTTT. Amino acid sequence: CASRFGLSYMAFF.

V and J are TRBV6-5 and TRBJ1-6, with 7 positions matching TRBD1. CDR3 length: 15 residues. V shed 6 bases and J 6 bases; nucleotides not matched to a gene: 8. Germline V gives CDR1 MNHEY, CDR2 SVGAGI. CDR3 region: CASSRRQGGNSPLHF. In DNA, the CDR3 is TGTGCCAGCAGCCGAAGACAGGGCGGTAATTCACCCCTCCACTTT.

The chain couples TRBV19 to TRBJ1-5; a possible D gene is TRBD1 (5 bases). Germline V lookup: CDR1 LNHDA, CDR2 SQIVND (reference sequence). The CDR3 has 19 residues. V was trimmed by 4 bases and J by 0 bases, leaving 22 bases between them. The chain's CDR3 is CASSTRPGRQEFSNQPQHF. CDR3 nucleotide sequence: TGTGCCAGTAGTACTAGACCGGGACGCCAAGAATTTAGCAATCAGCCCCAGCATTTT.

The V call is TRBV2, the J call TRBJ1-2; D unclear. There are 15 residues in the CDR3. V lost 1 base and J 0 bases, leaving 9 bases between the germline ends. The V gene's germline CDR1 is SNHLY and CDR2 FYNNEI. The CDR3 coding sequence is TGTGCCAGCAGTGAAGGTCGTGGGGCTAACTATGGCTACACCTTC. It is translated as CASSEGRGANYGYTF. Using reference TRBV2 and TRBJ1-2 for the parts outside the CDR3, the full variable domain is EPEVTQTPSHQVTQMGQEVILRCVPISNHLYFYWYRQILGQKVEFLVSFYNNEISEKSEIFDDQFSVERPDGSNFTLKIRSTKLEDSAMYFCASSEGRGANYGYTFGSGTRLTVV.

The chain has TRBV2 and TRBJ2-1; D may be TRBD2 (6 bases). Germline V CDR1 and CDR2: SNHLY, FYNNEI. The CDR3 consists of 12 residues. The V end lost 6 bases, the J end lost 4 bases, and 7 bases lay between the germline ends. The chain's CDR3 is CASRGTYNEQFF. For the CDR3, the DNA is TGTGCCAGCAGGGGGACTTACAATGAGCAGTTCTTC.

CDR3 protein: CASSYSNDSPLHF. The CDR3 DNA follows: TGTGCCAGCAGTTACTCAAACGATTCACCCCTCCACTTT. The gene calls are TRBV6-5 and TRBJ1-6; unclear D gene. CDR1 is MNHEY and CDR2 is SVGAGI in the germline V gene. V shed 0 bases and J shed 8 bases, with 5 bases lying between them. The CDR3 covers 13 residues.

This rearrangement joins TRBV19 to TRBJ2-5; D unresolved. The CDR3 is 15 amino acids. In germline, CDR1 is LNHDA, CDR2 SQIVND (reference sequence). V lost 7 bases and J 5 bases, leaving 20 bases between the germline ends. The CDR3 reads CASNFAPIPGETQYF. The CDR3 bases are TGTGCCAGTAATTTTGCCCCGATCCCCGGGGAGACCCAGTACTTC.

J is TRBJ2-1 and V is TRBV6-5; a weak D match, TRBD1 (5 bases). The CDR3 runs to 14 residues. Germline CDR1 reads MNHEY; CDR2 reads SVGAGI. V was shortened by 0 bases and J by 9 bases, with 12 bases between the two germline ends. The CDR3 is CASSYSKGLGEQFF. CDR3 DNA sequence: TGTGCCAGCAGTTACTCTAAGGGGCTGGGTGAGCAGTTCTTC.

This clone was seen only once. The chain carries TRBV5-1 and TRBJ2-2; 11 nucleotides align to TRBD2. V lost 3 bases, J lost 0 bases, and 4 bases stayed unmatched. The germline V gene has CDR1 SGHRS and CDR2 YFSETQ. There are 17 residues in the CDR3. CDR3 residues: CASSSGTSGANTGELFF. DNA of the CDR3: TGCGCCAGCAGCTCAGGGACTAGCGGAGCGAACACCGGGGAGCTGTTTTTT. Supplemented by reference TRBV5-1 and TRBJ2-2, the full variable domain reads KAGVTQTPRYLIKTRGQQVTLSCSPISGHRSVSWYQQTPGQGLQFLFEYFSETQRNKGNFPGRFSGRQFSNSRSEMNVSTLELGDSALYLCASSSGTSGANTGELFFGEGSRLTVL.

V and J are TRBV18 and TRBJ2-2; D is ambiguous. Germline V CDR1 and CDR2: KGHSH, LQKENI. V lost 0 bases, J lost 2 bases, and 13 bases lay in between. The CDR3 sequence is 17 residues long. CDR3 region: CASSPPPPRKNTGELFF. The CDR3 DNA is TGTGCCAGCTCACCACCACCCCCCCGGAAAAACACCGGGGAGCTGTTTTTT.

This clone was recorded at least ten times. The chain has TRBV7-9 and TRBJ1-4; no definite D call. With 4 bases removed from V and 7 bases from J, the gap between germline ends came to 4 bases. Germline lookup yields CDR1 SEHNR and CDR2 FQNEAQ (reference sequence). This CDR3 is built from 11 residues. The CDR3 coding sequence is TGTGCCAGCAGCTCGTCTGAAAAACTGTTTTTT. Its translation is CASSSSEKLFF.